This note documents a single T cell receptor beta chain sequence. This record belongs to a study of shared clonotypes between healthy human individuals. The repertoire was sequenced with immunoSEQ multiplex PCR; TCRdb's copy has only in-frame clones and lacks some. The sample lists over a million clones, around 95% occurring once. This CDR3 contains 11 residues. The V and J ends lost 4 bases and 4 bases respectively, with 4 bases between them. The germline gives CDR1 SGHNT, CDR2 YYREEE (reference sequence). Material for sequencing was naive CD4+ T cells sorted from blood. The subset was: CD45RA+ positively selected. The sequence came from a man under 40 in good health. The chain is built from TRBV5-4 and TRBJ2-3; unclear D gene. The CDR3 is CASSGSDTQYF. The CDR3, as DNA: TGTGCCAGCAGCGGTTCAGATACGCAGTATTTT. Variable domain in full (rest from reference TRBV5-4 and TRBJ2-3): ETGVTQSPTHLIKTRGQQVTLRCSSQSGHNTVSWYQQALGQGPQFIFQYYREEENGRGNFPPRFSGLQFPNYSSELNVNALELDDSALYLCASSGSDTQYFGPGTRLTVL.